A single sample gave rise to the 19 T cell receptor beta chains below, sequenced in a study of blood T cell repertoires in COVID-19. The table came from immunoSEQ multiplex PCR; TCRdb's copy has only in-frame clones and leaves some out. This table holds about 78,000 clones, 65% to 85% found once. Material for sequencing was peripheral blood. The receptors were sampled from a man aged 60 to 69 with active or convalescent COVID-19.

The chain combines TRBV4-2 with TRBJ1-2; tentative D call: TRBD1 (6 bases). Germline lookup yields CDR1 LGHNA and CDR2 YNFKEQ. The V and J ends lost 0 bases and 6 bases respectively, with 17 bases between them. This CDR3 contains 16 residues. The CDR3 reads CASSQDRKGGINGYTF. CDR3 nucleotide sequence: TGTGCCAGCAGCCAAGATCGGAAAGGGGGTATTAATGGCTACACCTTC.

The chain uses TRBV20-1 and TRBJ2-3; D uncertain. CDR1 is DFQATT, CDR2 SNEGSKA, per germline (reference sequence). V shed 3 bases and J shed 1 base, with 8 bases lying between them. The CDR3 covers 13 residues. CDR3 region: CSASVGGTDTQYF. For the CDR3, the DNA is TGCAGTGCTAGTGTCGGAGGCACAGATACGCAGTATTTT.

This sequence joins TRBV6-2 or TRBV6-3 and TRBJ2-7, with D possibly TRBD2 on 6 matching bases. This CDR3 region has 16 residues. Germline CDR1 reads MNHEY; CDR2 reads SVGEGT. V was cut by 4 bases and J by 5 bases, with 21 bases left in between. CDR3: CASSSGLLKLYDEQYF. CDR3 DNA: TGTGCCAGCAGTTCTGGACTACTCAAGCTGTACGACGAGCAGTACTTC.

There are a few counts of this clone. The sample holds other DNA sequences that translate to the same CDR3. V and J are TRBV18 and TRBJ1-1; perhaps TRBD1 as D (5 bases). The CDR3 contains 14 residues. Germline V CDR1 and CDR2: KGHSH, LQKENI. V was clipped by 2 bases and J by 0 bases, with 7 bases between them. The CDR3 region has the DNA TGTGCCAGCTCACCAGGGGCGGTGAACACTGAAGCTTTCTTT. Protein sequence: CASSPGAVNTEAFF.

The chain carries TRBV2 and TRBJ1-1, with 10 positions matching TRBD1. CDR3 size: 15 residues. Germline V gene lookup returns CDR1 SNHLY and CDR2 FYNNEI. Unmatched junction bases numbered 6, after V lost 7 bases and J lost 1 base. The DNA for the CDR3 is TGTGCCAGCAAATTGGGGACAGGGGCGAACACTGAAGCTTTCTTT. This encodes CASKLGTGANTEAFF. Filled out from reference TRBV2 and TRBJ1-1, the complete variable domain reads EPEVTQTPSHQVTQMGQEVILRCVPISNHLYFYWYRQILGQKVEFLVSFYNNEISEKSEIFDDQFSVERPDGSNFTLKIRSTKLEDSAMYFCASKLGTGANTEAFFGQGTRLTVV.

The chain employs TRBV18 and TRBJ2-7; 9 bases fit TRBD1. J lost 4 bases, V lost 2 bases, and 3 bases had no gene match. CDR3 length: 14 residues. Looked up from germline, CDR1 is KGHSH and CDR2 is LQKENI. The chain's CDR3 is CASSPGGQGYEQYF. The CDR3 DNA sequence: TGTGCCAGCTCACCAGGGGGACAGGGTTACGAGCAGTACTTC.

The sample holds one count of this clone. The rearrangement links TRBV11-2 to TRBJ1-1, with D unclear. The CDR3 runs 18 residues. Per the germline V gene, CDR1 is SGHAT and CDR2 is FQNNGV. V was shortened by 0 bases and J by 5 bases, with 22 bases between the two germline ends. The CDR3 nucleotides are TGTGCCAGCAGCTTAGATCTGTACCGTCCGGGATTGGGAACTGAAGCTTTCTTT. The encoded protein is CASSLDLYRPGLGTEAFF.

The chain combines TRBV19 with TRBJ2-7; D is unresolved. V dropped 5 bases and J dropped 7 bases, with 18 bases sitting between them. Germline loops: CDR1 LNHDA, CDR2 SQIVND (reference sequence). This CDR3 is built from 14 residues. As DNA, the CDR3 is TGTGCCAGTAGTCCCGCAAACCCTACGTGGGAGCAGTACTTC. Residues: CASSPANPTWEQYF. The full variable domain, with the rest looked up from reference TRBV19 and TRBJ2-7, is DGGITQSPKYLFRKEGQNVTLSCEQNLNHDAMYWYRQDPGQGLRLIYYSQIVNDFQKGDIAEGYSVSREKKESFPLTVTSAQKNPTAFYLCASSPANPTWEQYFGPGTRLTVT.

The J gene is TRBJ1-1, the V gene TRBV4-1; TRBD1 agrees at 9 bases. This CDR3 is built from 15 residues. Germline lookup yields CDR1 MGHRA and CDR2 YSYEKL. V shed 4 bases and J 1 base; nucleotides not matched to a gene: 4. The CDR3 spells CASSPWGQGNTEAFF. The CDR3 nucleotides are TGCGCCAGCAGCCCGTGGGGACAGGGGAACACTGAAGCTTTCTTT.

The chain has TRBV4-2 and TRBJ2-1; 12 bases line up with TRBD1. The CDR3 has 16 amino acids. Germline lookup yields CDR1 LGHNA and CDR2 YNFKEQ. V lost 1 base, J lost 4 bases, and 2 bases stayed unmatched. CDR3: CASSQGDRGPYNEQFF. The CDR3 coding sequence is TGTGCCAGCAGCCAAGGGGACAGGGGGCCTTACAATGAGCAGTTCTTC.

The rearrangement links TRBV29-1 to TRBJ1-3; 7 bases line up with TRBD1. V gave up 4 bases and J gave up 6 bases; unmatched junction bases: 3. The CDR3 spans 12 residues. The germline V gene has CDR1 SQVTM and CDR2 ANQGSEA. In DNA form, the CDR3 reads TGCAGCGTTGCCAGGGGGGAAAACACCATATATTTT. It yields the protein CSVARGENTIYF.

This clone was picked up one time. V usage is TRBV7-3 and J usage is TRBJ1-1; no definite D call. The CDR3 totals 14 residues. Trimming removed 1 base at V and 1 base at J, with 7 bases between. Germline lookup yields CDR1 SGHTA and CDR2 FQGTGA. CDR3 sequence: CASSLKRQNTEAFF. The CDR3 coding sequence is TGTGCCAGCAGCTTAAAGAGACAGAACACTGAAGCTTTCTTT.

This sequence joins TRBV24-1 and TRBJ2-3, with D uncertain. The V and J ends lost 5 bases and 2 bases respectively, with 7 bases between them. Looked up from germline, CDR1 is KGHDR and CDR2 is SFDVKD. The CDR3 has 13 residues. The CDR3 spells CATSGEITDTQYF. Written as DNA, the CDR3 is TGTGCCACCAGTGGAGAAATCACAGATACGCAGTATTTT.

The rearrangement uses TRBV11-3 and TRBJ2-2; D possibly corresponds to TRBD1 (5 bases). The germline V and J ends were trimmed by 5 bases and 7 bases, with 8 bases remaining between them. The CDR3 is 12 amino acids. Germline CDR1 is SGHNT and CDR2 is YENEEA. The CDR3 nucleotides are TGTGCCAGCAGCCCCCAGGGCGGGGAGCTGTTTTTT. Residues: CASSPQGGELFF. The variable domain in full, with the rest retrieved from reference TRBV11-3 and TRBJ2-2, is EAGVVQSPRYKIIEKKQPVAFWCNPISGHNTLYWYLQNLGQGPELLIRYENEEAVDDSQLPKDRFSAERLKGVDSTLKIQPAELGDSAVYLCASSPQGGELFFGEGSRLTVL.

V usage is TRBV10-3 and J usage is TRBJ2-3; TRBD2 matches at 10 bases. This CDR3 is built from 17 residues. V dropped 0 bases and J dropped 1; count of bases not matched to a gene: 4. From germline, CDR1 is ENHRY and CDR2 SYGVKD. The CDR3 bases are TGTGCCATCAGTGAGTCAATAGGGACTAGCGGCACAGATACGCAGTATTTT. Protein product: CAISESIGTSGTDTQYF.

The rearrangement links TRBV19 to TRBJ1-5; tentatively, D is TRBD1 (5 bases). Germline V gives CDR1 LNHDA, CDR2 SQIVND (reference sequence). Trimming shortened V by 6 bases and J by 0 bases, and 12 bases separated the two germline ends. CDR3 size: 15 residues. The DNA of the CDR3 is TGTGCCAGTAGAAGGACACACAATAGCAATCAGCCCCAGCATTTT. Protein: CASRRTHNSNQPQHF. Drawing the rest from reference TRBV19 and TRBJ1-5, the complete variable domain is DGGITQSPKYLFRKEGQNVTLSCEQNLNHDAMYWYRQDPGQGLRLIYYSQIVNDFQKGDIAEGYSVSREKKESFPLTVTSAQKNPTAFYLCASRRTHNSNQPQHFGDGTRLSIL.

This rearrangement joins TRBV5-1 to TRBJ1-2, with 9 positions matching TRBD1. V lost 0 bases and J lost 5; bases outside the gene matches: 5. Per germline, CDR1 SGHRS and CDR2 YFSETQ. This CDR3 spans 15 amino acids. CDR3 bases: TGCGCCAGCAGCTTGGGCCCGACAGGGGGATATGGCTACACCTTC. It specifies CASSLGPTGGYGYTF.

This chain connects TRBV30 to TRBJ1-3, with TRBD1 matching over 7 bases. The V and J ends lost 4 bases and 4 bases, in that order; junction bases with no gene match: 4. CDR1 and CDR2 from the germline V gene are GTSNPN and SVGIG (reference sequence). CDR3 length: 13 residues. The CDR3 bases are TGTGCCTGGACTAGGGGGCCAGGAAACACCATATATTTT. This gives the protein CAWTRGPGNTIYF.

The chain recombines TRBV15 with TRBJ1-2; D perhaps matches TRBD1 (6 bases). This CDR3 contains 16 residues. Trimming shortened V by 0 bases and J by 4 bases, and 15 bases separated the two germline ends. CDR1 and CDR2 from the germline V gene are LNHNV and YYDKDF (reference sequence). CDR3 DNA: TGTGCCACCAGCAGAGATACGGGCAGGGGCCCCTATGGCTACACCTTC. It translates to CATSRDTGRGPYGYTF.